The 9 T cell receptor beta chains below were found in one sample sequenced in a study of T cell responses to AZD1222 COVID-19 vaccine. Sequenced by immunoSEQ multiplex PCR; TCRdb stores in-frame clones only, minus some. The repertoire includes fewer than 180,000 clones, 92% of them detected once, and about 3.3% sits in the top ten. The sample in question was peripheral blood, obtained 28 days after the second AZD1222 dose. These receptors all come from an adult who received the AZD1222 COVID-19 vaccine.

V gene TRBV21-1 combines with J gene TRBJ1-5; the table gives TRBD1 as D, unverified against the DNA. TRBV21-1 is a recognized pseudogene. This CDR3 region has 16 residues. The CDR3 nucleotides read TGTGCCAGCAGCAATGGGACAGGGGATAGCAATCAGCCCCAGCATTTT. Amino acid sequence: CASSNGTGDSNQPQHF.

This chain links TRBV7-2 with TRBJ2-7; 8 bases align to TRBD2. V shed 5 bases, J shed 4 bases, and the junction held 7 bases outside the gene matches. The germline V gene encodes CDR1 SGHTA and CDR2 FQGNSA. The CDR3 has 14 amino acids. DNA of the CDR3: TGTGCCAGCAGCCGTAGCGGGGACGCTTACGAGCAGTACTTC. This gives the protein CASSRSGDAYEQYF.

The chain couples TRBV3-1 (or the pseudogene TRBV3-2) to TRBJ1-2, with TRBD1 identical over 7 bases. CDR1 LGHDT and CDR2 YNNKEL come from the germline V gene (reference sequence). There are 15 residues in the CDR3. J lost 4 bases, V lost 0 bases, and 5 bases had no gene match. The CDR3 here is CASSQDGQVPYGYTF. As DNA, the CDR3 is TGTGCCAGCAGCCAAGATGGACAGGTACCCTATGGCTACACCTTC.

The chain combines TRBV10-3 with TRBJ2-2; tentative D call: TRBD2 (6 bases). CDR3 length equals 15 residues. Germline V gene sequence: CDR1 ENHRY, CDR2 SYGVKD. V was shortened by 0 bases and J by 8 bases, with 13 bases between the two germline ends. The CDR3 bases are TGTGCCATCAGTGAGTCGGACGGGGGTTCTGGGGAGCTGTTTTTT. It is translated as CAISESDGGSGELFF.

V usage is TRBV18 and J usage is TRBJ2-7; D may be TRBD1 (5 bases). CDR1 and CDR2 (germline): KGHSH, LQKENI. Deletions cut 1 base from V and 5 bases from J, with 9 bases between. The CDR3 loop spans 13 amino acids. As DNA, the CDR3 is TGTGCCAGCTCACCACAAGCCAGGGACGAGCAGTACTTC. Residues: CASSPQARDEQYF.

The V and J genes are TRBV5-1 and TRBJ1-1, with a possible D match to TRBD1 (6 bases). The CDR3 spans 15 residues. Germline V gives CDR1 SGHRS, CDR2 YFSETQ. V lost 1 base, J lost 0 bases, and 10 bases lay in between. The DNA for the CDR3 is TGCGCCAGCAGCTTGCTGGGGACACTGAACACTGAAGCTTTCTTT. Protein product: CASSLLGTLNTEAFF.

The V gene is TRBV30, the J gene TRBJ1-5, with 11 positions matching TRBD1. With V trimmed by 3 bases and J by 6 bases, 7 bases remained unmatched. This CDR3 has 15 residues. Germline lookup yields CDR1 GTSNPN and CDR2 SVGIG (reference sequence). CDR3 sequence reads: CAWSRMGQGGQPQHF. The CDR3 DNA sequence: TGTGCCTGGAGCCGGATGGGACAGGGGGGTCAGCCCCAGCATTTT.

This chain joins TRBV6-1 and TRBJ2-7; D not resolved. Trimming left V 2 bases short and J 0 bases short, with 5 bases between. Germline V gives CDR1 MNHNS, CDR2 SASEGT. This CDR3 spans 13 amino acids. CDR3 amino acids: CASSERPSYEQYF. The CDR3 DNA follows: TGTGCCAGCAGTGAACGACCCTCCTACGAGCAGTACTTC.

J is TRBJ2-5 and V is TRBV28, with 10 bases identical to TRBD1. The V and J ends lost 5 bases and 5 bases, in that order; junction bases with no gene match: 11. The V gene's germline CDR1 is MDHEN and CDR2 SYDVKM. This CDR3 comprises 16 residues. Here the CDR3 DNA reads TGTGCCAGCAGTCTCTCGGGGGACAGGGGATATGAGACCCAGTACTTC. This encodes CASSLSGDRGYETQYF.